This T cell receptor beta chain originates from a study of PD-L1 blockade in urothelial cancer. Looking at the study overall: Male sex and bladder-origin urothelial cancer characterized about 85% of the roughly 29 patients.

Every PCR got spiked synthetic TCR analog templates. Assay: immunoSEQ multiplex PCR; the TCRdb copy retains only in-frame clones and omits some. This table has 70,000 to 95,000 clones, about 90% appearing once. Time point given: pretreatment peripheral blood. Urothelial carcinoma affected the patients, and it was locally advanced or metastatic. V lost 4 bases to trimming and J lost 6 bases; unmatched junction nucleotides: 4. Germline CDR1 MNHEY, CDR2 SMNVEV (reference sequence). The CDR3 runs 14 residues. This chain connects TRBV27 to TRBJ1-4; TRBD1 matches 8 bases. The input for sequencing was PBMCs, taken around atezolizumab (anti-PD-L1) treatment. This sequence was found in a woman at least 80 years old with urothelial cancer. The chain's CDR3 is CASSYRGAYEKLFF. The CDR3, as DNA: TGTGCCAGCAGTTACAGGGGGGCATATGAAAAACTGTTTTTT.